These T cell receptor beta chains were read from a single sample in a study of siplizumab effects on memory and regulatory T cells. The table came from immunoSEQ multiplex PCR; TCRdb's copy has only in-frame clones and leaves some out. Of fewer than 110,000 clones listed, 80% to 95% are singletons. The sample was non-Treg CD4+ T cells sorted from blood. The receptors here all came from a human donor in good health. Both conserved end residues are part of each CDR3. A D gene is named only where the DNA matches it firmly. For some rows the clone size is stated as once, few or many, or as a class when expanded; others skip it.

>TRBV7-2|-|-|TRBJ1-3
TGTGCCAGCAGCTTAGCCCATTCCCTAGGAAACACCATATATTTT
CASSLAHSLGNTIYF
>TRBV18|-|-|TRBJ1-5
TGTGCCAGCTCGGCGGGGGATGGCAATCAGCCCCAGCATTTT
CASSAGDGNQPQHF
>TRBV19|-|-|TRBJ2-7
TGTGCCAGTAGTAGAACCACGGGACCAGAACACTACGAGCAGTACTTC
CASSRTTGPEHYEQYF
>TRBV6-5|-|-|TRBJ1-1
TGTGCCAGCAGGGGGACGGTGAACACTGAAGCTTTCTTT
CASRGTVNTEAFF
>TRBV11-2|-|TRBD2|TRBJ2-5
TGTGCCAGCAGCAATAGCGGGAGGGAGGAAGAGACCCAGTACTTC
CASSNSGREEETQYF
>TRBV28|-|TRBD1|TRBJ1-2
TGTGCCAGCCAGACAGGGCCCTATGGCTACACCTTC
CASQTGPYGYTF
>TRBV28|-|TRBD2|TRBJ2-1
TGTGCCAGCAGTCTAAGGGTGACTAGCGGGAGACATGAGCAGTTCTTC
CASSLRVTSGRHEQFF
>TRBV7-2|-|-|TRBJ2-1
TGTGCCAGCAGCTTAGGAGGGGCCCTTTACAATGAGCAGTTCTTC
CASSLGGALYNEQFF
>TRBV18|-|TRBD1|TRBJ2-7
TGTGCCAGCTCTCTTACAGGGGTCCACGAGCAGTACTTC
CASSLTGVHEQYF
>TRBV13|-|-|TRBJ1-5
TGTGCCAGCAGCTTATCGTTAGGGGGGAGAAGCAATCAGCCCCAGCATTTT
CASSLSLGGRSNQPQHF
>TRBV20-1|once|TRBD2|TRBJ2-7
TGCAGTTCCACTATAGCGGGGGAGCAGTACTTC
CSSTIAGEQYF
>TRBV5-4|-|-|TRBJ2-3
TGTGCCAGCAGCTTCTCTGGGGGACGGGTGGATACGCAGTATTTT
CASSFSGGRVDTQYF
>TRBV7-8|few|-|TRBJ2-4
TGTGCCAGCAGCTTAGGTCGCAGAGGGGTAAACATTCAGTACTTC
CASSLGRRGVNIQYF
>TRBV14|-|TRBD1|TRBJ1-4
TGTGCCAGCAGCCAAGATGTCGACAGGGCGAGGGATGAAAAACTGTTTTTT
CASSQDVDRARDEKLFF
>TRBV9|-|-|TRBJ2-5
TGTGCCAGCAGCGTAGGTGATGCGGAGACCCAGTACTTC
CASSVGDAETQYF
>TRBV6-6|-|-|TRBJ1-5
TGTGCCAGCAGTTCTATTAGCAATCAGCCCCAGCATTTT
CASSSISNQPQHF
>TRBV30|-|-|TRBJ1-5
TGTGCCTGGAGTTCAGGGGTTTATAGCAATCAGCCCCAGCATTTT
CAWSSGVYSNQPQHF
>TRBV6-1|few|TRBD1|TRBJ1-5
TGTGCCAGCACCGAGAGGCAGGGGGGGTCTCAGCCCCAGCATTTT
CASTERQGGSQPQHF
>TRBV7-6|-|-|TRBJ2-5
TGTGCCAGCAGCTTCGTGGTTGGGGGCCAAGAGACCCAGTACTTC
CASSFVVGGQETQYF
>TRBV18|-|-|TRBJ2-1
TGTGCCAGCTCACCACTAACTGGGGATGAGCAGTTCTTC
CASSPLTGDEQFF
>TRBV4-1|-|-|TRBJ2-1
TGCGCCAGCAGCCAAGTGAACTCGCAGTTCTTC
CASSQVNSQFF
>TRBV4-3|-|-|TRBJ1-1
TGCGCCAGCAGCCTCACGACAGGACTGAACACTGAAGCTTTCTTT
CASSLTTGLNTEAFF
>TRBV7-9|-|TRBD2|TRBJ2-3
TGTGCCAGCAGCCAGACTAGCGGAAGCACAGATACGCAGTATTTT
CASSQTSGSTDTQYF
>TRBV18|-|-|TRBJ2-1
TGTGCCAGCTCACCCCCGGGGGGCCCCTACAATGAGCAGTTCTTC
CASSPPGGPYNEQFF
>TRBV6-5|-|-|TRBJ2-7
TGTGCCAGCAGCAGGGACAAGACCTACGAGCAGTACTTC
CASSRDKTYEQYF
>TRBV11-3|-|-|TRBJ1-3
TGTGCCAGCAGCCCAGGGCCGGTCTCTGGAAACACCATATATTTT
CASSPGPVSGNTIYF
>TRBV2|-|TRBD1|TRBJ1-4
TGTGCCAGCAGTGCACAGGGGTTAAGTGAAAAACTGTTTTTT
CASSAQGLSEKLFF
>TRBV19|-|-|TRBJ1-2
TGTGCCAGTAGTATTGCAGTGTTTAACTATGGCTACACCTTC
CASSIAVFNYGYTF
>TRBV15|-|TRBD1|TRBJ2-7
TGTGCCACCAGCAGAAGACAGGGGACCTACGAGCAGTACTTC
CATSRRQGTYEQYF
>TRBV10-3|-|TRBD1|TRBJ2-1
TGTGCCTCACAGGGGAAGGTGGACAATGAGCAGTTCTTC
CASQGKVDNEQFF
>TRBV7-2|-|TRBD2|TRBJ2-3
TGTGCCAGCAGCCTCCTAGCGGCCTACACAGATACGCAGTATTTT
CASSLLAAYTDTQYF
>TRBV4-1|-|-|TRBJ2-2
TGCGCCAGCAGCCGCCAGGGGCCCGGCGGGGAGCTGTTTTTT
CASSRQGPGGELFF
>TRBV5-1|-|-|TRBJ2-3
TGCGCCAGCAGCTTGGACCGCACAGATACGCAGTATTTT
CASSLDRTDTQYF
>TRBV6-6|-|-|TRBJ2-7
TGTGCCAGCACCAACGGGGGTAAGGGGGGCTACGAGCAGTACTTC
CASTNGGKGGYEQYF
>TRBV6-6|-|TRBD1|TRBJ1-1
TGTGCCAGCAGTTACTCCACAGGGGGTATTGAAGCTTTCTTT
CASSYSTGGIEAFF
>TRBV27|once|-|TRBJ1-2
TGTGCCAGCAGTACCCCTCGTGGCTATGGCTACACCTTC
CASSTPRGYGYTF
>TRBV7-2|-|-|TRBJ1-6
TGTGCCAGCAGCTTAACGGATAATTCACCCCTCCACTTT
CASSLTDNSPLHF
>TRBV19|few|-|TRBJ1-5
TGTGCCAGTAGCCCAACAGGGAGGATGGGCAATCAGCCCCAGCATTTT
CASSPTGRMGNQPQHF
>TRBV29-1|once|-|TRBJ2-2
TGCAGCGTTGCCGGGCGGGGACGAACCGGGGAGCTGTTTTTT
CSVAGRGRTGELFF
>TRBV14|-|TRBD1|TRBJ2-5
TGTGCCAGCAGCCTCCACAGGGGCCAAGAGACCCAGTACTTC
CASSLHRGQETQYF
>TRBV6-4|-|TRBD2|TRBJ2-1
TGTGCCAGCAGTGACTCCGGAGCGGGGTCTAGCAATGAGCAGTTCTTC
CASSDSGAGSSNEQFF
>TRBV7-2|-|-|TRBJ2-7
TGTGCCAGCAGCTTTGGTCGCTACGAGCAGTACTTC
CASSFGRYEQYF
>TRBV6-5|-|-|TRBJ1-5
TGTGCCAGCAGTTACGTGGAGGGTGCTCAGCCCCAGCATTTT
CASSYVEGAQPQHF
>TRBV30|-|-|TRBJ1-3
TGTGCCTGGAGTGAAGGGTCTGGAAACACCATATATTTT
CAWSEGSGNTIYF
>TRBV5-1|-|-|TRBJ2-7
TGCGCCAGCAGCCCCGAGCGGCTCCTAGGGGACTACGAGCAGTACTTC
CASSPERLLGDYEQYF
>TRBV30|-|TRBD2|TRBJ2-3
TGTGCCTGGTTACTTAGGTCGGGGGGTGGTACGCAGTATTTT
CAWLLRSGGGTQYF
>TRBV7-8|-|-|TRBJ2-2
TGTGCCAGCAGCCCCTCGGGAGTACGTGGGGAGCTGTTTTTT
CASSPSGVRGELFF
>TRBV6-1|-|-|TRBJ2-7
TGTGCCAGCACGGAAGGGGGGGGCAGTTCCCACGAGCAGTACTTC
CASTEGGGSSHEQYF